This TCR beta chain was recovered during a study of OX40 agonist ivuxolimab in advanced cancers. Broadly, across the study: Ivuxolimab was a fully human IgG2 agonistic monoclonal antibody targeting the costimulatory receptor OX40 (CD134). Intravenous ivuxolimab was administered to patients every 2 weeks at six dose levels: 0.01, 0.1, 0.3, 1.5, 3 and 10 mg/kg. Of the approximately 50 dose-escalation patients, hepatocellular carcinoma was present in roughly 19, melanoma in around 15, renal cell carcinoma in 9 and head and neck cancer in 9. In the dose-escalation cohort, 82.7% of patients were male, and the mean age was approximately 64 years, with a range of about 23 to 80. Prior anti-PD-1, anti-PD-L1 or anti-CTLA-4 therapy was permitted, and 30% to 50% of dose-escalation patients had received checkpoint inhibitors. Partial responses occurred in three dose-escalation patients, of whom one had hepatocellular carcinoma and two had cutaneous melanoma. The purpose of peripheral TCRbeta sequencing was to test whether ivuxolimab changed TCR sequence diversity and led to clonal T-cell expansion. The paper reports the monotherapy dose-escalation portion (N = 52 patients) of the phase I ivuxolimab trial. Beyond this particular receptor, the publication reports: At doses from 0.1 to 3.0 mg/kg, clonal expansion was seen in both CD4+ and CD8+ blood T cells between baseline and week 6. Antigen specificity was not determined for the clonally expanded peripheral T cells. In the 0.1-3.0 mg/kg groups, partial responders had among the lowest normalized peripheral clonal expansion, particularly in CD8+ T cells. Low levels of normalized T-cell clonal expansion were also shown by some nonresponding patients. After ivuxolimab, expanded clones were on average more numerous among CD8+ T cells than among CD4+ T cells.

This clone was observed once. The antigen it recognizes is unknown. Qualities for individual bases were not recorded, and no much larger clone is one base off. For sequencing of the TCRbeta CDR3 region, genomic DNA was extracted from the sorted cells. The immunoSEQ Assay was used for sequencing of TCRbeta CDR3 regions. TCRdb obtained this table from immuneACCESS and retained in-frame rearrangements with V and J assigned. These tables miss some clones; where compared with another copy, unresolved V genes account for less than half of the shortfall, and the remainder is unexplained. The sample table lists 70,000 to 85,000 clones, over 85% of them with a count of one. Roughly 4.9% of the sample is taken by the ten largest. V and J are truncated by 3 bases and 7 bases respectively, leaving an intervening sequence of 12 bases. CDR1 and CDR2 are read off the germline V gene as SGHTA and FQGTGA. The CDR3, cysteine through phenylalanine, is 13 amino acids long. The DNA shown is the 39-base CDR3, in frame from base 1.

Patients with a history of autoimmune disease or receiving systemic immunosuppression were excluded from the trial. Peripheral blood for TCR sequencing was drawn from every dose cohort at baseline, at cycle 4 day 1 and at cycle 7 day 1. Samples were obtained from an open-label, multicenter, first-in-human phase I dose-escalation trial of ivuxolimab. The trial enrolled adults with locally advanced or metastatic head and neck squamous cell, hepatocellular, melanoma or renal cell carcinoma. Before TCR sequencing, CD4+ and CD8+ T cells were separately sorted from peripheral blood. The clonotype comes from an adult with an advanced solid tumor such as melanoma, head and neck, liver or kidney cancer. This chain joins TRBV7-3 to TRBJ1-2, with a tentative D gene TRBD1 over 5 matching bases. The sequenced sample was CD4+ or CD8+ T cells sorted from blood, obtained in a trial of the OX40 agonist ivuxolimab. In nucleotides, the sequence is TGTGCCAGCAGCTTCTCCGGGGCTATTGGCTACACCTTC. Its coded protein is CASSFSGAIGYTF.